This T cell receptor (beta chain) emerged from a study of T-cell reconstitution after alpha-beta-depleted transplantation in children (dated by TCRdb to about 2016). In the study overall: The study quantitatively tracked T-cell immune reconstitution after TCRalphabeta/CD19-depleted allogeneic hematopoietic cell transplantation in children using TCR repertoire profiling.

CDR1 is given as SGHAT and CDR2 as FQDESV, both from the germline V gene (reference sequence). The CDR3 holds 18 amino acids from the cysteine to the phenylalanine. Solely the CDR3 DNA is kept, with 54 bases framed from the first base. V is pared back by 2 bases and J by 2 bases, with 21 bases lying between the germline termini. The receptor library was made with PCR. The sequencing machine was an Illumina HiSeq 2500. TCR library preparation used molecular barcoding, with unique molecular identifiers applied to normalize quantification of the TCRbeta repertoire. TCRdb passed the public sequencing reads through fastp at Q25 and MiXCR, retaining productive beta sequences. A single entry per CDR3 protein holds the most common genes and DNA from its merged rows. The sample table records around 450,000 distinct CDR3 sequences; 10% to 13% of these occur just once. 2% of the sample goes to the ten largest clones.

On the study overall, not on this receptor specifically: The high TCRbeta diversity at day 60 in some patients was ascribed to recipient T cells and intrathymic progenitors that had survived conditioning. Apparently early alphabetaT-cell count recovery about two months after transplant reportedly relied on only several hundred rapidly expanded clones derived from non-depleted graft cells. Over subsequent months, a decline in hyperexpanded clone frequencies was noted, and after one year, T-cell counts and TCRbeta diversity were mostly ascribed to newly produced T cells.

Sample treatment or condition, as interpreted from the label and publication: allogeneic hematopoietic cell transplantation with graft depleted of TCRalphabeta T cells and CD19 B cells. TCRalphabeta/CD19-depleted allogeneic hematopoietic cell grafts were given to the transplant recipients, all of whom were children. This clonotype came up a few times. No cognate antigen has been identified for it. No much larger clone is present one base from it, and per-base qualities are unavailable. This material consisted of PBMCs, taken before TCRalphabeta/CD19-depleted stem cell transplant. The sequence joins TRBV11-1 to TRBJ1-2; a tentative D match to TRBD1 spans 6 bases. The receptor was isolated from a child aged 2-15 years with inherited bone marrow failure, due to receive a stem cell transplant. The CDR3 protein: CASSLLRIGGLLNYGYTF. The sequenced DNA is TGTGCCAGCAGCTTATTAAGGATCGGGGGCCTGCTAAACTATGGCTACACCTTC.